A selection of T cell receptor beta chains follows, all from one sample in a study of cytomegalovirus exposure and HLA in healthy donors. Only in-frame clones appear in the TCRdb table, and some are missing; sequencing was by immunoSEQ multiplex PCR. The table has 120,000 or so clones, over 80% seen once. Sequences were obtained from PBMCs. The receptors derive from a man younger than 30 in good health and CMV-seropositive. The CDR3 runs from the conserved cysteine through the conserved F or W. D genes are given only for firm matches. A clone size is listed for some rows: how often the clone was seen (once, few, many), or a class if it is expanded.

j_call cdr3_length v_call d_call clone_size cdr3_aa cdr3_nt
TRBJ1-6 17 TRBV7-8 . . CASSLVPLSSYNSPLHF TGTGCCAGCAGCTTAGTCCCGCTTAGCTCCTATAATTCACCCCTCCACTTT
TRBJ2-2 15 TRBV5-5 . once CASSLEGLNTGELFF TGTGCCAGCAGCTTGGAGGGACTCAACACCGGGGAGCTGTTTTTT
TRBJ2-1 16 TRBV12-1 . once CASSSDTDRSYNEQFF TGTGCCAGCAGCTCAGACACCGACCGCTCCTACAATGAGCAGTTCTTC
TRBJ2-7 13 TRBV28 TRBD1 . CASSSGTVYEQYF TGTGCCAGCAGTTCCGGGACAGTATACGAGCAGTACTTC
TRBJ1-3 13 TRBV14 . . CASSAQMRNTIYF TGTGCCAGCAGCGCCCAGATGAGAAACACCATATATTTT
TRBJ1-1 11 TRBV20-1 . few CSARQGIDAFF TGCAGTGCTAGACAGGGGATTGACGCTTTCTTT
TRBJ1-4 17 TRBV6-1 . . CASSESITDWGEEKLFF TGTGCCAGCAGTGAATCAATAACGGACTGGGGGGAGGAAAAACTGTTTTTT
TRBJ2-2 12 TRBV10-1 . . CASSETRGELFF TGCGCCAGCAGTGAGACCAGGGGGGAGCTGTTTTTT
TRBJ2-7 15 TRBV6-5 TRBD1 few CASSYSTGGPYEQYF TGTGCCAGCAGTTACTCCACAGGGGGCCCCTACGAGCAGTACTTC
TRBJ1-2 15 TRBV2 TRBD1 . CASRQTGVGFFGYTF TGTGCCAGCAGACAGACAGGGGTGGGGTTTTTCGGCTACACCTTC
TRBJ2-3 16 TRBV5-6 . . CASSWGTFPIIDTQYF TGTGCCAGCAGCTGGGGGACTTTCCCAATTATCGATACGCAGTATTTT
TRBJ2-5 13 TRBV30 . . CAWSLIGGETQYF TGTGCCTGGAGTTTGATCGGAGGGGAGACCCAGTACTTC
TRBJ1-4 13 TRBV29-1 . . CSVRVVANEKLFF TGCAGCGTTCGGGTAGTTGCTAATGAAAAACTGTTTTTT
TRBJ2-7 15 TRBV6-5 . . CASSIGGVGSYEQYF TGTGCCAGCAGTATAGGGGGGGTGGGCTCCTACGAGCAGTACTTC
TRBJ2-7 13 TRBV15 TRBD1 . CATSRVQGYEQYF TGTGCCACCAGCAGGGTACAGGGGTACGAGCAGTACTTC
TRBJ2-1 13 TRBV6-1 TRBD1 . CASRDRGGNEQFF TGTGCCAGCAGGGACAGGGGAGGCAATGAGCAGTTCTTC
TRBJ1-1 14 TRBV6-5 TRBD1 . CASSYPNRGGEAFF TGTGCCAGCAGTTACCCGAACAGGGGGGGAGAAGCTTTCTTT
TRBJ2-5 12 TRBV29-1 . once CSLRQDQETQYF TGCAGCCTCAGACAGGACCAAGAGACCCAGTACTTC
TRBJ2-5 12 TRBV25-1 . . CASTLTPGTQYF TGTGCCAGCACTCTCACACCGGGGACCCAGTACTTC
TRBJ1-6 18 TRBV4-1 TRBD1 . CASSQVVTGVSSNSPLHF TGCGCCAGCAGCCAAGTGGTGACAGGGGTAAGTTCGAATTCACCCCTCCACTTT
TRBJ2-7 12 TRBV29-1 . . CSARVSTYEQYF TGCAGCGCCAGGGTCTCAACCTACGAGCAGTACTTC
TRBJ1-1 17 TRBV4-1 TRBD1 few CASSQGGTGGMNTEAFF TGCGCCAGCAGCCAAGGGGGGACAGGGGGAATGAACACTGAAGCTTTCTTT
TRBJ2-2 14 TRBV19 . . CASSWGTNTGELFF TGTGCCAGTAGTTGGGGGACTAACACCGGGGAGCTGTTTTTT
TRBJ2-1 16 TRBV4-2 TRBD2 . CASSQEERGGFSEQFF TGTGCCAGCAGCCAAGAAGAGCGGGGGGGCTTCAGTGAGCAGTTCTTC
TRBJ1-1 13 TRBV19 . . CASSVQGLSEAFF TGTGCCAGTAGTGTCCAGGGTCTGAGTGAAGCTTTCTTT
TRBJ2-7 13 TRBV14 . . CASSRPSVYEQYF TGTGCCAGCAGCCGCCCTAGTGTCTACGAGCAGTACTTC
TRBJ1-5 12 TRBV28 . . CASSSQGRPQHF TGTGCCAGCAGCTCGCAGGGTCGGCCCCAGCATTTT